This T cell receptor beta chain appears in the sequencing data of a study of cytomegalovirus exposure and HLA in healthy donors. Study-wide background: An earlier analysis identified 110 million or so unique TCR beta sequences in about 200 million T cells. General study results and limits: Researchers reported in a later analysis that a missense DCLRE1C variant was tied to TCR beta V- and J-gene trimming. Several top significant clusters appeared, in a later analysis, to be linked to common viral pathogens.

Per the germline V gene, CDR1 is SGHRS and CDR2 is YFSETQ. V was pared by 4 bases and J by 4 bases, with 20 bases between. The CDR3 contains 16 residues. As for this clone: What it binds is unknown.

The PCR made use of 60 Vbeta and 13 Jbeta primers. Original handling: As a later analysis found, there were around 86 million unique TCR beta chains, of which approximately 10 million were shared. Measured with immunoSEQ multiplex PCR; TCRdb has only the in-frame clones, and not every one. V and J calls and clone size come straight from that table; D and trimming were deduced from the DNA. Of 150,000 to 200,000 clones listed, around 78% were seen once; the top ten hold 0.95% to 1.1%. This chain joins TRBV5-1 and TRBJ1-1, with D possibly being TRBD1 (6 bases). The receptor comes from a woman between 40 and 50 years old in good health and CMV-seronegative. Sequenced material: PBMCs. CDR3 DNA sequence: TGCGCCAGCAGCCTAACAACTTTACAGGGCCCCACTGAAGCTTTCTTT. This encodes CASSLTTLQGPTEAFF.